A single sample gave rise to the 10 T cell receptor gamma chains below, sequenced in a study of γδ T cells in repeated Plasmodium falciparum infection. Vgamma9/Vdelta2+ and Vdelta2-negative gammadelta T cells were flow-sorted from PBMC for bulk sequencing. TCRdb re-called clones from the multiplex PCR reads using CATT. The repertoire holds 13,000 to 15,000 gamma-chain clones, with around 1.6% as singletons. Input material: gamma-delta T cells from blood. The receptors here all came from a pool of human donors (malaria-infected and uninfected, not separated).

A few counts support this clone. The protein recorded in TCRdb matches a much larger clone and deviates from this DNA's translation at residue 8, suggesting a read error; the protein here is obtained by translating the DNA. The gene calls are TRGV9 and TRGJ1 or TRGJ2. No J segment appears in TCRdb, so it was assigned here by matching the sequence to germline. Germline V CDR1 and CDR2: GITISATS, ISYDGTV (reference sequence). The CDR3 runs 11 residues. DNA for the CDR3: TGTGCCTTGTGGAAAAGGTATAGGAAACTCTTT. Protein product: CALWKRYRKLF.

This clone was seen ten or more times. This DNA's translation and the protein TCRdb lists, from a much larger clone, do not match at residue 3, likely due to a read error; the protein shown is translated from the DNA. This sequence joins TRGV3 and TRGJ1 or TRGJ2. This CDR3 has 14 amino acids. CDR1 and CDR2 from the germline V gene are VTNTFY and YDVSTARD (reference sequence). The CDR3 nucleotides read TGTGCCTCCTGGGACAGGGCTTTCTATTATAAGAAACTCTTT. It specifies CASWDRAFYYKKLF.

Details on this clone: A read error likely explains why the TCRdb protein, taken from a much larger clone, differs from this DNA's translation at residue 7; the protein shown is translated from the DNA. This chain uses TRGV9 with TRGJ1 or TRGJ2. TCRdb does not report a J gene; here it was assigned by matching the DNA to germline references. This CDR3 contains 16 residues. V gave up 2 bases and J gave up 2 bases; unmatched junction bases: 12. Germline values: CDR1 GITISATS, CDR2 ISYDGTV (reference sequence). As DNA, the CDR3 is TGTGCCTTGTGGGAGGCCCTGAAGTTCTATTATTATAAGAAACTCTTT. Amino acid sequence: CALWEALKFYYYKKLF.

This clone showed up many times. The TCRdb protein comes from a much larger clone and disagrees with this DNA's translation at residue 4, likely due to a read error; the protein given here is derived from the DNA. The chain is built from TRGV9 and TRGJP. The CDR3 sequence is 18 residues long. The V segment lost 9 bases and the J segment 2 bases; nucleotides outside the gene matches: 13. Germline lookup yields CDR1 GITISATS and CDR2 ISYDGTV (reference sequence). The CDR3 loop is CALRQVSRQELGKKIKVF. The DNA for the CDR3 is TGTGCCTTGCGGCAGGTGAGCCGGCAAGAGTTGGGCAAAAAAATCAAGGTATTT.

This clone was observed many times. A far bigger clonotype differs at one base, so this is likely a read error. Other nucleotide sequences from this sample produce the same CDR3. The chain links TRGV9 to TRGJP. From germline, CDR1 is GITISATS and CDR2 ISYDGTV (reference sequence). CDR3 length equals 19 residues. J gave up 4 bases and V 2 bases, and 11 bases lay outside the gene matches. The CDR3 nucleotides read TGTGCCTTGTGGGAGGGGACCAAATTACAAGAGTTGGGCAAAAAAATCAAGGTATTT. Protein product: CALWEGTKLQELGKKIKVF.

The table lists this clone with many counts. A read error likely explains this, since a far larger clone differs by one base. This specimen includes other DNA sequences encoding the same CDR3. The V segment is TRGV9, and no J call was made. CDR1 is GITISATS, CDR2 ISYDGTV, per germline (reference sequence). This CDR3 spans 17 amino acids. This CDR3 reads CALWEVREELGKKIKVF. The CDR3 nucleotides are TGTGCCTTGTGGGAGGTGCGGGAAGAGTTGGGCAAAAAAATCAAAGTATTT.

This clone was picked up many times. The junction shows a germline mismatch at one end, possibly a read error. This CDR3 is CATWVRRHDYYKKLF. The DNA for the CDR3 is TGCGCCACCTGGGTTCGCAGGCACGATTATTATAAGAAACTCTTT. J is TRGJ1 or TRGJ2 and V is TRGV4. In germline, CDR1 is EGSTGY, CDR2 YDSYTSSV. The CDR3 consists of 15 residues.

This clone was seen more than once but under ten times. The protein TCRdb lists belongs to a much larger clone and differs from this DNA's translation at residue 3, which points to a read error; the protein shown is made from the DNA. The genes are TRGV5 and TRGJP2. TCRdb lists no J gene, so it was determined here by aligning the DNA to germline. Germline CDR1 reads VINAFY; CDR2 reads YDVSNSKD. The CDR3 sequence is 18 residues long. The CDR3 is CAAWDRPLGPWSDWIKTF. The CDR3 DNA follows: TGTGCCGCCTGGGACAGGCCATTAGGCCCCTGGAGTGATTGGATCAAGACGTTT.

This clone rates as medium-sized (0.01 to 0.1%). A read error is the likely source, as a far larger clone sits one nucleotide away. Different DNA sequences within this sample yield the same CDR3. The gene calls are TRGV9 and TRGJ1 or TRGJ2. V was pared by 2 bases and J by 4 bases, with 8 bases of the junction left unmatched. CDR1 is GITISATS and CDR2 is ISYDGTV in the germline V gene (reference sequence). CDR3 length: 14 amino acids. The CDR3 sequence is CALWEEFKYYKKLF. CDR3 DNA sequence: TGTGCCTTGTGGGAGGAATTCAAGTATTATAAGAAACTCTTT.

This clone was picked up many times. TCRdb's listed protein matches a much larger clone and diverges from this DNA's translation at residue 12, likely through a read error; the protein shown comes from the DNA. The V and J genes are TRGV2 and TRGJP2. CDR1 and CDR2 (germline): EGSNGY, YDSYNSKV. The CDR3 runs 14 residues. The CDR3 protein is CATWDERSDWIRTF. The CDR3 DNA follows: TGTGCCACCTGGGACGAGCGAAGTGATTGGATCAGGACGTTT.